This TCR beta chain originates from a study of cytomegalovirus exposure and HLA in healthy donors. Worth noting for this clone: The antigen remains undetermined.

Germline V gives CDR1 SGDLS, CDR2 YYNGEE. The CDR3 runs to 12 residues. V gave up 1 base and J gave up 9 bases, with 10 bases separating them. Assay used: immunoSEQ multiplex PCR; TCRdb lists only in-frame clones, some missing. The data show fewer than 200,000 clones, roughly 86% seen once. Study-wide points: In vitro confirmation showed three CMV-associated chains to be CMV antigen specific. Some TCR beta chains (around 160 of them) were listed as cytomegalovirus-associated.

Sequenced input: PBMCs. This chain joins TRBV9 and TRBJ2-5; the D gene is possibly TRBD2 (5 bases). The sequence came from a woman in her late teens or twenties in good health and CMV-seropositive. CDR3 amino acids: CASSVNGAAQYF. CDR3 sequence (DNA): TGTGCCAGCAGCGTAAACGGAGCGGCCCAGTACTTC. Using reference TRBV9 and TRBJ2-5 for the parts outside the CDR3, the full variable domain is DSGVTQTPKHLITATGQRVTLRCSPRSGDLSVYWYQQSLDQGLQFLIQYYNGEERAKGNILERFSAQQFPDLHSELNLSSLELGDSALYFCASSVNGAAQYFGPGTRLLVL.